Below, 23 T cell receptor beta chains from the same sample are listed, as sequenced in a study of regulatory T cells in long-lasting Graves disease. Time point noted: persistent/refractory GD, antithyroid drugs over 5 years with positive TRAb. The authors made the TCR library using RNA they extracted from PBMCs. To make TCR beta libraries, researchers used iRepertoire HTBI primers and Arm-PCR of CDR3 regions. TCRdb used MiXCR to reprocess the multiplex PCR reads, holding one entry per CDR3 protein. Of 600,000 to 850,000 distinct CDR3 sequences in the sample, about 30% are singletons; the top ten hold 42%. Source: peripheral blood mononuclear cells (PBMCs), taken when the disease was refractory, from a patient treated with antithyroid drugs. Receptors were obtained from a female donor with Graves disease.

The chain recombines TRBV20-1 with TRBJ1-1, with TRBD1 matching over 9 bases. The germline CDR1 and CDR2 sequences are DFQATT and SNEGSKA (reference sequence). The trim removed 1 base at V and 5 bases at J, leaving 8 bases unmatched. This CDR3 has 15 residues. The chain's CDR3 is CSARGRDRVLTEAFF. For the CDR3, the DNA is TGCAGTGCTAGAGGTAGGGACAGGGTGTTAACTGAAGCTTTCTTT.

This clonotype was recorded a few times. The gene calls are TRBV6-1 and TRBJ2-7, with D tentatively TRBD1 (5 bases). Per germline, CDR1 MNHNS and CDR2 SASEGT. Trimming cost V 5 bases and J 3 bases, with 11 bases left between them. This CDR3 comprises 13 residues. CDR3 protein: CASSPSQGYEQYF. Written as DNA, the CDR3 is TGTGCCAGCAGTCCGTCCCAGGGCTACGAGCAGTACTTC.

This clonotype was seen at least ten times. The chain couples TRBV11-2 to TRBJ2-2; TRBD2 matches at 10 bases. The CDR3 extends over 18 amino acids. V was clipped by 6 bases and J by 0 bases; unmatched bases: 10. Germline V gene sequence: CDR1 SGHAT, CDR2 FQNNGV. CDR3 loop: CASRLLRSGRANTGELFF. DNA for the CDR3: TGTGCCAGCAGACTACTGAGGAGCGGGAGGGCGAACACCGGGGAGCTGTTTTTT.

This clonotype has a count of ten or more. The V gene is TRBV2, the J gene TRBJ2-7; 11 bases match TRBD2. Looked up from germline, CDR1 is SNHLY and CDR2 is FYNNEI. Unmatched junction bases numbered 13, after V lost 9 bases and J lost 6 bases. CDR3 length equals 15 residues. The CDR3 bases are TGTGCCAGTACACCTATGGTAGCGGGAGGGCTCGAGCAGTACTTC. Translating it yields CASTPMVAGGLEQYF.

In the case of this clonotype: Possible read error: a much larger clone is one base away. No conserved phenylalanine or tryptophan ends this CDR3, so it is likely a read error. The chain uses TRBV12-3 or TRBV12-4 and TRBJ1-2, with TRBD1 matching 7 bases. The CDR3 covers 13 residues. J gave up 4 bases and V 5 bases, and 4 bases lay outside the gene matches. CDR3 in DNA: TGTGCCAGCAGTGCCGGGACAGCCTATGGCTACACCCTC. Protein: CASSAGTAYGYTL.

The J gene is TRBJ1-1, the V gene TRBV28; no definite D call. CDR1 is MDHEN and CDR2 is SYDVKM in the germline V gene. The germline V and J ends were trimmed by 8 bases and 1 base, with 14 bases remaining between them. The CDR3 has 14 residues. The CDR3 here is CASGPFGRNTEAFF. The CDR3 DNA is TGTGCCAGCGGCCCCTTCGGACGGAACACTGAAGCTTTCTTT.

This chain joins TRBV29-1 and TRBJ1-5, with D hard to call. V dropped 4 bases and J dropped 0 bases, with 7 bases sitting between them. The CDR3 extends over 13 amino acids. Germline CDR1 reads SQVTM; CDR2 reads ANQGSEA. In nucleotides, the CDR3 is TGCAGCGTTGGAGGTAATAGCAATCAGCCCCAGCATTTT. It encodes CSVGGNSNQPQHF.

The V call is TRBV29-1, the J call TRBJ1-5; TRBD1 is a possible D gene (5 bases). CDR1 and CDR2 from the germline V gene are SQVTM and ANQGSEA. CDR3 length: 13 amino acids. With 4 bases removed from V and 6 bases from J, the gap between germline ends came to 13 bases. The CDR3 sequence is CSVASGNGQPQHF. The DNA of the CDR3 is TGCAGCGTTGCTTCAGGGAACGGTCAGCCCCAGCATTTT.

This clonotype showed up just a few times. The chain couples TRBV12-3 or TRBV12-4 to TRBJ2-2; 7 nucleotides match TRBD1. J lost 0 bases, V lost 5 bases, and 9 bases had no gene match. The CDR3 covers 17 residues. The CDR3 DNA reads TGTGCCAGCAGTACTCGGACAGGCACCACGAACACCGGGGAGCTGTTTTTT. Its protein product is CASSTRTGTTNTGELFF.

The gene calls are TRBV28 and TRBJ1-5; D is undetermined. The germline V gene encodes CDR1 MDHEN and CDR2 SYDVKM. CDR3 length: 12 residues. The V gene lost 8 bases and the J gene lost 4 bases, with 9 bases spanning the gap. CDR3 coding DNA: TGTGCCAGCCTATCCGGGAATCAGCCCCAGCATTTT. It codes for CASLSGNQPQHF.

CDR3 loop: CASSASPRTGSNQPQHF. For the CDR3, the DNA is TGTGCCAGTAGTGCTTCCCCTCGGACAGGGAGCAATCAGCCCCAGCATTTT. V is TRBV19 and J is TRBJ1-5, with 8 bases that match TRBD1. Germline V CDR1 and CDR2: LNHDA, SQIVND (reference sequence). Germline trimming cut 5 bases from V and 1 base from J; bases unmatched to any gene: 10. This CDR3 is built from 17 residues.

This clonotype occurred many times. J is TRBJ1-4 and V is TRBV2; possibly TRBD1 for D (5 bases). Trimming stripped 6 bases from V and 4 bases from J, with 12 bases between. Germline-derived CDR1 and CDR2 are SNHLY and FYNNEI. This CDR3 contains 14 residues. CDR3 bases: TGTGCCAGCAGGCCGGGACGGATTAATGAAAAACTGTTTTTT. It is translated as CASRPGRINEKLFF.

J is TRBJ1-5 and V is TRBV15; D remains unclear. V was pared by 2 bases and J by 8 bases, with 10 bases between. The CDR3 has 13 amino acids. CDR1 LNHNV and CDR2 YYDKDF come from the germline V gene (reference sequence). The CDR3 is CATSRNSEKPQHF. Here the CDR3 DNA reads TGTGCCACCAGCAGAAACAGCGAGAAGCCCCAGCATTTT.

This clonotype was found a few times. The rearrangement uses TRBV27 and TRBJ1-6; TRBD1 is a possible D gene (5 bases). The CDR3 runs 16 residues. Germline CDR1 MNHEY, CDR2 SMNVEV (reference sequence). Trimming stripped 4 bases from V and 7 bases from J, with 17 bases between. CDR3 region: CASSSPLGDGNSPLHF. DNA of the CDR3: TGTGCCAGCAGTTCACCCTTGGGGGACGGGAATTCACCCCTCCACTTT.

This chain joins TRBV14 and TRBJ1-1, with D possibly matching TRBD1 (5 bases). The CDR3 is 13 amino acids. V was cut by 2 bases and J by 6 bases, with 10 bases left in between. Germline CDR1 is SGHDN and CDR2 is FVKESK. CDR3 region: CASSQKWDSEAFF. CDR3 in DNA: TGTGCCAGCAGCCAAAAATGGGACTCTGAAGCTTTCTTT.

This rearrangement joins TRBV6-2 or TRBV6-3 to TRBJ1-5; no firm D call. In germline, CDR1 is MNHEY, CDR2 SVGEGT. CDR3 length: 14 residues. V gave up 2 bases and J gave up 6 bases, with 11 bases separating them. CDR3 coding DNA: TGTGCCAGCAGTTACGGGCAGATGATTCAGCCCCAGCATTTT. Encoded protein: CASSYGQMIQPQHF.

V and J are TRBV7-6 and TRBJ2-5; possible D gene TRBD1, 5 bases. Germline CDR1 reads SGHVS; CDR2 reads FNYEAQ. The CDR3 spans 15 residues. The germline V and J ends were trimmed by 1 base and 1 base, with 10 bases remaining between them. The CDR3 reads CASSLDRWFQETQYF. CDR3 nucleotide sequence: TGTGCCAGCAGCTTAGACAGGTGGTTCCAAGAGACCCAGTACTTC.

The chain recombines TRBV7-3 with TRBJ1-1; tentatively, D is TRBD1 (5 bases). Trimming left V 9 bases short and J 4 bases short, with 18 bases between. The CDR3 is 14 residues long. The germline V gene encodes CDR1 SGHTA and CDR2 FQGTGA. The CDR3 sequence is CASSIPEGSTEAFF. For the CDR3, the DNA is TGTGCCAGTAGTATCCCGGAGGGGAGCACTGAAGCTTTCTTT.

This chain uses TRBV2 with TRBJ2-7, with 7 bases lining up with TRBD1. V lost 4 bases and J lost 2; bases outside the gene matches: 11. CDR1 is SNHLY, CDR2 FYNNEI, per germline. The CDR3 loop spans 16 amino acids. The CDR3 protein is CASSVSRTGPPYEQYF. In DNA, the CDR3 is TGTGCCAGCAGTGTATCCCGGACAGGCCCCCCCTACGAGCAGTACTTC.

The gene calls are TRBV12-3 or TRBV12-4 and TRBJ1-1; 10 positions match TRBD1. This CDR3 spans 16 amino acids. V was clipped by 6 bases and J by 2 bases; unmatched bases: 9. The CDR3: CASRVRDRGLNTEAFF. In DNA form, the CDR3 reads TGTGCCAGCAGAGTGCGGGACAGGGGACTAAACACTGAAGCTTTCTTT.

This clonotype came up a few times. DNA for the CDR3: TGTGCCAGCAGTAAGGCACAGCATAGCAATCAGCCCCAGCATTTT. Its translation: CASSKAQHSNQPQHF. V usage is TRBV28 and J usage is TRBJ1-5; unclear D gene. V lost 5 bases to trimming and J lost 0 bases, with 11 bases between them. Germline CDR1 MDHEN, CDR2 SYDVKM. The CDR3 sequence is 15 residues long.

The CDR3 DNA follows: TGCAGTGCTAGCCAGGACAGGGCAGGGGTTGAAGCTTTCTTT. It yields the protein CSASQDRAGVEAFF. The J gene is TRBJ1-1, the V gene TRBV20-1; 8 bases align to TRBD1. This CDR3 region has 14 residues. CDR1 and CDR2 from the germline V gene are DFQATT and SNEGSKA (reference sequence). Trimming at V came to 3 bases and at J to 7 bases, leaving 10 bases not matched to a gene.

The rearrangement links TRBV5-1 to TRBJ2-7, with 11 bases fitting TRBD2. This CDR3 is 16 amino acids long. Germline loops: CDR1 SGHRS, CDR2 YFSETQ. J was trimmed by 2 bases and V by 4 bases; bases with no gene match: 8. CDR3 coding DNA: TGCGCCAGCAGCGGGACCGGGACTAGCGGAGCCTACGAGCAGTACTTC. The encoded protein is CASSGTGTSGAYEQYF. The whole variable domain, remainder taken from reference TRBV5-1 and TRBJ2-7, is KAGVTQTPRYLIKTRGQQVTLSCSPISGHRSVSWYQQTPGQGLQFLFEYFSETQRNKGNFPGRFSGRQFSNSRSEMNVSTLELGDSALYLCASSGTGTSGAYEQYFGPGTRLTVT.